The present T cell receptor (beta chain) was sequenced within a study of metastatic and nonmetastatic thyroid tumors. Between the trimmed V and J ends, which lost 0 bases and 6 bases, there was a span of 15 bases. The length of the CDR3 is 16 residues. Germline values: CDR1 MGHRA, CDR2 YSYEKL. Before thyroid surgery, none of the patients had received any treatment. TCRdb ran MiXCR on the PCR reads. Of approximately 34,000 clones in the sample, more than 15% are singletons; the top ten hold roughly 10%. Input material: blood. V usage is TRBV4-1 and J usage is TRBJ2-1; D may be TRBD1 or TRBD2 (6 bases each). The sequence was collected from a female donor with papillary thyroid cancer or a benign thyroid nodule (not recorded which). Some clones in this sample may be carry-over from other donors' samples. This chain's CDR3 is CASSQDSGAPGNEQFF. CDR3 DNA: TGCGCCAGCAGCCAAGATTCGGGGGCCCCTGGCAATGAGCAGTTCTTC.